This T cell receptor (beta chain) was recovered during a study of prognosis after radiotherapy for stage I lung cancer. Across the study: With over ten men and over 5 women, the cohort's median age was around 74 years, range roughly 53–85. The study recorded squamous cell carcinoma in about seven patients and adenocarcinoma in approximately twelve.

This clonotype was picked up many times. The germline CDR1 and CDR2 sequences are MNHNS and SASEGT. The CDR3 runs 13 residues. Between the trimmed V and J ends, which lost 5 bases and 6 bases, there was a span of 14 bases. The study amplified the TCR beta CDR3 region from genomic DNA. This amplification was carried out by two rounds of multiplex PCR. Individual primers that were specific to each TRBV and TRBJ gene served in first-round PCR. TCRdb reprocessed the multiplex PCR reads with MiXCR, giving one entry per CDR3 protein. Of about 17,000 distinct CDR3 sequences listed, 25% to 35% are singletons.

The TCR comes from a donor of 50 years or more with non-small cell lung cancer. The specimen was PBMCs, collected before or after stereotactic body radiation therapy (not recorded which). The rearrangement joins TRBV6-1 to TRBJ2-7; D perhaps matches TRBD2 (5 bases). The CDR3 sequence is CASSFGGLREQYF. Written as DNA, the CDR3 is TGTGCCAGCAGTTTCGGCGGACTGCGCGAGCAGTACTTC.